The rows below give T cell receptor beta chains drawn from one sample of a study of lymphopenia after photon versus proton radiotherapy. Here immunoSEQ multiplex PCR was the method, and the copy in TCRdb shows in-frame clones only, minus some. Of tens of thousands of clones listed, roughly 80% are singletons. The sequencing here drew on peripheral blood, taken from a patient treated with proton-based radiotherapy. These receptors were taken from a woman aged 70 to 79 with pancreatic cancer. Each CDR3 is given with its conserved first and last residue. A D gene is named only where the DNA matches it firmly. Not every row has a clone size; where given, it reads once, few, many or a size class.

>NA|TRBJ2-6|NA|TRBV9
TGTGCCAGCAGCGCGGGGACGGCCCCTGGGGCCAACGTCCTGACTTTC
CASSAGTAPGANVLTF
>NA|TRBJ2-2|TRBD2|TRBV9
TGTGCCAGCAGCCCGACTAGCGGAGGGGGCACCGGGGAGCTGTTTTTT
CASSPTSGGGTGELFF
>few|TRBJ2-7|TRBD2|TRBV29-1
TGCAGCGTTGGGGGGGGATCCTACGAGCAGTACTTC
CSVGGGSYEQYF
>NA|TRBJ1-2|NA|TRBV9
TGTGCCAGCAGCCCCCGGGACCGACCACATGGCTACACCTTC
CASSPRDRPHGYTF
>NA|TRBJ1-1|NA|TRBV28
TGTGCCAGCAGTCCCTTAGGGAGGGGAGCTTTCTTT
CASSPLGRGAFF
>NA|TRBJ2-5|NA|TRBV10-2
TGCGCCAGCAGGGGGACAAACGAAGAGACCCAGTACTTC
CASRGTNEETQYF